This T cell receptor beta chain is drawn from a study of cytomegalovirus exposure and HLA in healthy donors. Study-wide background: HLA-typed donors contributed some 87 million unique TCRs, which were held in an early data release.

Amplification used 60 Vbeta primers and 13 Jbeta primers. Assay used: immunoSEQ multiplex PCR; TCRdb lists only in-frame clones, some missing. Among nearly 110,000 clones listed, under 80% were seen once. The sequence was collected from a man aged 60 to 75 in good health and CMV-seronegative. Sequences were obtained from PBMCs.

The CDR3 region has the DNA TGCAGCGTTCCTTGGACAGGGAAACGCTATGGCTACACCTTC. Translation: CSVPWTGKRYGYTF. This rearrangement joins TRBV29-1 to TRBJ1-2, with 8 positions matching TRBD1. After removal of 5 bases from V and 4 bases from J, the junction contained 9 bases not matched to a gene. The CDR3 has 14 residues. Per germline, CDR1 SQVTM and CDR2 ANQGSEA.